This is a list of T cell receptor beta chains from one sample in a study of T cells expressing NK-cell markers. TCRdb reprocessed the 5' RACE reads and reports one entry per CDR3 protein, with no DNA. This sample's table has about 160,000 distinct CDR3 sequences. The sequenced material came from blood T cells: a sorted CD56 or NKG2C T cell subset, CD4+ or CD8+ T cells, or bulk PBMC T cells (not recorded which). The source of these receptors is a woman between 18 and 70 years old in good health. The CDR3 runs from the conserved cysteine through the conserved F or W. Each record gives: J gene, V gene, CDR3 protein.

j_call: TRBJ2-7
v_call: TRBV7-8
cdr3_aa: CASSLGTGGWDEQYF

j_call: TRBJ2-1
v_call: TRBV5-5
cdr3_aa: CASSLLAVEQFF

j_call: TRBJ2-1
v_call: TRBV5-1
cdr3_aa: CASSLRATAGHNEQFF

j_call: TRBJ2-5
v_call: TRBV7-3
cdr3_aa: CASSSSIDGAETQYF

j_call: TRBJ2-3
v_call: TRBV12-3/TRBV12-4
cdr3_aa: CASSYRGSADTQYF

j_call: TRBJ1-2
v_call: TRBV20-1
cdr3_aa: CSARPSGGQGVWGGYTF

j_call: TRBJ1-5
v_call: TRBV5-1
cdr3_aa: CASSLLSGDQPQHF

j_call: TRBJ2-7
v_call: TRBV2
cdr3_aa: CASRRQVVEQYF

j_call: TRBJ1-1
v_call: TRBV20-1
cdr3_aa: CSARDLSAEAFF

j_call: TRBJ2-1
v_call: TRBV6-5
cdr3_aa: CASSSNPSTDQFF

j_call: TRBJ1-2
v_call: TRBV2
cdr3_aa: CASSETGRRYGYTF

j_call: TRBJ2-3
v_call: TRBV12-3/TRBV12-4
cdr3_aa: CASRVLDTQYF

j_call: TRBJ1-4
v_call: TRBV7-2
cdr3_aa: CASSLEGQVNEKLFF

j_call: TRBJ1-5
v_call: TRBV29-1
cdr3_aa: CSVGVRRNQPQHF

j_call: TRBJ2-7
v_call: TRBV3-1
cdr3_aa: CASSHGQRFYEQYF

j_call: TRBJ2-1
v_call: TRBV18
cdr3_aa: CASSPRGLASDEQFF

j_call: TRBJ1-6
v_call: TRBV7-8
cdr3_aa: CASSSITLNSPLHF

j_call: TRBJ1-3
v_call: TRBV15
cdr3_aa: CATSPRQGRNTIYF

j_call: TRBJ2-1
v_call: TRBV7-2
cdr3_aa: CASSRWRDEQFF

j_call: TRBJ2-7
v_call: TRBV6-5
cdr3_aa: CASSYRPRTHEQYF

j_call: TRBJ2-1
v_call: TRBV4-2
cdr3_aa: CASSQEAARAGDPNEQFF

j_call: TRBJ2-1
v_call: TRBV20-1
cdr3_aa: CSAPEIAGTPYNEQFF

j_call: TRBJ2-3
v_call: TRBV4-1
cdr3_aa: CASSQDSPSGGTHADTQYF

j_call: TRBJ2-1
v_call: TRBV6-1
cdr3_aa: CASSQGLAGVHEQFF

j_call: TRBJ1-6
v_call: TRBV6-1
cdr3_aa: CASSTHGTGGIGSPLHF

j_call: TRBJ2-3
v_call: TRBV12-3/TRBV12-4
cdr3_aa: CASSPRTSGVSTDTQYF

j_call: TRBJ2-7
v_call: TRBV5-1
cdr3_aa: CASSFNQPGDEQYF

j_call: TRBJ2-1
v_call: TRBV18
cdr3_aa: CASSTRRDNEQFF

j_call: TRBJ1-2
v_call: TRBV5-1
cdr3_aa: CASSLDGNNYGYTF

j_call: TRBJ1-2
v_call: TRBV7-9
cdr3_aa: CASSQMGGPFGYTF

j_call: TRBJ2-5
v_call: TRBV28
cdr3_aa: CASSSTRGDQETQYF

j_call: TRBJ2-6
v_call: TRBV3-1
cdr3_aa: CASQPFSSGANVLTF

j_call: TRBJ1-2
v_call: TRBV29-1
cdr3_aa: CSVGLGTRRTGGYTF

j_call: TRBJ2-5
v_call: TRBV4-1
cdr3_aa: CASSRLSGGRETQYF

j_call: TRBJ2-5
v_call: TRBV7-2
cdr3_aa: CASSQERVKGTQYF

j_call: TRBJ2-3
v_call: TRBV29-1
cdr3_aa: CSVDRDQLSTDTQYF

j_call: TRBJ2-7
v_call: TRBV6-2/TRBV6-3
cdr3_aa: CASSLSGSGYEQYF

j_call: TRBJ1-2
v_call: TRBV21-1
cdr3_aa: CASSKVGTSYGYTF

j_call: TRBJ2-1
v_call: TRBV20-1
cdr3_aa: CSARREIYNEQFF

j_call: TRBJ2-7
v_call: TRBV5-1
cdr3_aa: CASSFLAGASYEQYF

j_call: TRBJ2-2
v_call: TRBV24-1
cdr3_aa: CATSDLGRPGGTGELFF

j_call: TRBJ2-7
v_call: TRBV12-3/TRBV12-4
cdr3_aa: CASSPEEWEQYF

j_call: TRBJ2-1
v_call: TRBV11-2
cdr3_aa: CASSLVPRPPYNEQFF

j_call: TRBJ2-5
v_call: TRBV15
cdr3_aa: CATSPLAGTKTQYF

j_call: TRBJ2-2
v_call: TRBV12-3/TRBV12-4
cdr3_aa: CASSRGGDRDQVF

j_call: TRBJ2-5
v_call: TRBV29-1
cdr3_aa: CSVEGPGRNSQETQYF

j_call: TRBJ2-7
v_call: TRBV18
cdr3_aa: CASSPRSRDEQYF

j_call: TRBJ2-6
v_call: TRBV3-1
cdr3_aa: CASSPNRTGANVLTF

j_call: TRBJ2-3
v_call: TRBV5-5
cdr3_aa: CASSRPTGAYTDTQYF

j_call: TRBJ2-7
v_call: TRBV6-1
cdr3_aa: CASSAEGGDEQYF

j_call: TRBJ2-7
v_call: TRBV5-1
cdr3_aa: CASSLAQGAGAYEQYF

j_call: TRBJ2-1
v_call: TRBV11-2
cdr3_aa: CASSIPRRNEQFF

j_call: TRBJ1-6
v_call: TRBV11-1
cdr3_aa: CASSLPDYNSPLHF

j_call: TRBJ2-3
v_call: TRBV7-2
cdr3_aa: CASSASRLAGTTDTQYF

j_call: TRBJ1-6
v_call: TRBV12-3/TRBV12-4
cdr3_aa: CASSAPGSPLHF